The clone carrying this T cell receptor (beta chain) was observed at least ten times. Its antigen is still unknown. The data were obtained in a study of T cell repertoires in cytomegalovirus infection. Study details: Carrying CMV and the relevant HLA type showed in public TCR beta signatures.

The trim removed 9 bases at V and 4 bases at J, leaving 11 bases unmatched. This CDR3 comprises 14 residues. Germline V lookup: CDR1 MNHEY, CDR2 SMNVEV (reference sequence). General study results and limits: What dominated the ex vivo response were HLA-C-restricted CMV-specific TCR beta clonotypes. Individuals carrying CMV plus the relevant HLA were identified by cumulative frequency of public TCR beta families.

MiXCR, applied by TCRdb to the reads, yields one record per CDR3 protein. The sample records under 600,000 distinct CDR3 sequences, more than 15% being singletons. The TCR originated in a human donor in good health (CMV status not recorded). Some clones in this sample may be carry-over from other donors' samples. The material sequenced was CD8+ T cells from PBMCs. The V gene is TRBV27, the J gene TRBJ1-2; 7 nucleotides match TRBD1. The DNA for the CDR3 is TGTGCCAGTGGTAACAGGGGAGATGGCTATGGCTACACCTTC. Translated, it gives CASGNRGDGYGYTF.